The clone carrying this TCR beta chain came up once. These data come from a study of blood T cells in healthy people across ages. The authors ran a second PCR of roughly 6 to 12 cycles using a sample-barcoded 5' primer and a J-beta primer mix. TCRdb called the 5' RACE reads again in MiXCR, with one record for every CDR3 protein. The sample has about a million distinct CDR3 sequences; 40% to 60% are singletons. CDR3 length: 13 amino acids. V lost 5 bases and J 8 bases, leaving 13 bases between the germline ends. In germline, CDR1 is WNHNN, CDR2 SYGVQD (reference sequence). The sequenced sample was blood. The chain uses TRBV10-1 and TRBJ2-1; unclear D gene. This clonotype originated in a man in his thirties or forties in good health. The CDR3 loop reads CASSSLGIHEQFF. In DNA form, the CDR3 reads TGCGCCAGCAGTTCTCTGGGGATCCATGAGCAGTTCTTC.